The rows below give T cell receptor beta chains drawn from one sample of a study of control samples from healthy donors and cancer patients. Sequencing used immunoSEQ multiplex PCR; TCRdb keeps in-frame clones, though not all of them. The sample consists of under 200,000 clones, 80% to 90% of them appearing once. Sequences were obtained from blood. These receptors originate from a woman aged 30 to 39 in good health. Both conserved end residues are part of each CDR3. A D gene is named only where the DNA matches it firmly. Clone size is shown for a subset of rows, as once, few, many or a class of expanded clone.

>-|TRBV6-5|TRBD2|TRBJ2-2
TGTGCCAGCAAGGGACTAGGGTCTACCGGGGAGCTGTTTTTT
CASKGLGSTGELFF
>-|TRBV25-1|-|TRBJ2-3
TGTGCCAGCAGTGTGGAGCGGAGTAGGACAGATACGCAGTATTTT
CASSVERSRTDTQYF
>-|TRBV4-1|TRBD1|TRBJ2-2
TGCGCCAGCAGCCAAGATGACAGGGGGTATGAGGCCGGGGAGCTGTTTTTT
CASSQDDRGYEAGELFF
>-|TRBV10-2|-|TRBJ1-1
TGCGCCAGCAGTGAAGAGACCTTGAACACTGAAGCTTTCTTT
CASSEETLNTEAFF
>-|TRBV25-1|TRBD1|TRBJ2-7
TGTGCCAGCAGTGAGAAAGATGGACAGGGGGACCACGAGCAGTACTTC
CASSEKDGQGDHEQYF
>-|TRBV7-2|TRBD2|TRBJ2-6
TGTGCCAGCAGCCCCTTCGGCGGGAGATTCTCTGGGGCCAACGTCCTGACTTTC
CASSPFGGRFSGANVLTF
>-|TRBV27|-|TRBJ2-7
TGTGCCAGCAGTTTATATGGGAGCCCCTACGAGCAGTACTTC
CASSLYGSPYEQYF
>-|TRBV11-2|-|TRBJ2-1
TGTGCCAGCAGCTTAGGCGCCTACAATGAGCAGTTCTTC
CASSLGAYNEQFF
>-|TRBV5-1|-|TRBJ2-7
TGCGCCAGCAGCTCCAGCGAGAGCTACGAGCAGTACTTC
CASSSSESYEQYF
>-|TRBV29-1|TRBD1|TRBJ2-5
TGCAGCGTGGGGACAGTCAAGGGGGAGACCCAGTACTTC
CSVGTVKGETQYF
>few|TRBV5-1|-|TRBJ2-3
TGCGCCAGCAGCTTGAAAGATACGCAGTATTTT
CASSLKDTQYF
>once|TRBV3-1/TRBV3-2|TRBD2|TRBJ2-7
TGTGCCAGCAGCCTTACTAGCGTAAGCTCCTACGAGCAGTACTTC
CASSLTSVSSYEQYF
>-|TRBV27|-|TRBJ1-4
TGTGCCAGCACCGTAGGGACTCCCGGACGGGAAAAACTGTTTTTT
CASTVGTPGREKLFF
>-|TRBV27|TRBD1|TRBJ2-7
TGTGCCAGCAGTTTACGGGGACAGTTTTACGAGCAGTACTTC
CASSLRGQFYEQYF
>-|TRBV7-2|-|TRBJ2-7
TGTGCCAGCAGCTTAGATGTTTCAGGGCCCTACGAGCAGTACTTC
CASSLDVSGPYEQYF
>-|TRBV5-1|TRBD1|TRBJ1-3
TGCGCCAGCAGCATGGACAGGTCCGGAAACACCATATATTTT
CASSMDRSGNTIYF
>few|TRBV5-6|-|TRBJ2-5
TGTGCCAGCAGGGGAGGCGTCAAACAGGGCCCCCAAGAGACCCAGTACTTC
CASRGGVKQGPQETQYF
>-|TRBV18|TRBD1|TRBJ1-1
TGTGCCAGCTCACCAATACCGGGACAGGGGGCTGAAGCTTTCTTT
CASSPIPGQGAEAFF
>-|TRBV9|TRBD1|TRBJ1-2
TGTGCCAGCAGCACACCGGGACAGGGTGATGGCTACACCTTC
CASSTPGQGDGYTF
>once|TRBV28|-|TRBJ1-2
TGTGCCAGCAGTTCCCACGGGAAGTGCACCTTC
CASSSHGKCTF
>once|TRBV28|-|TRBJ1-1
TGTGCCAGCAGTAGGGGGGGCCAGAACACTGAAGCTTTCTTT
CASSRGGQNTEAFF
>few|TRBV2|-|TRBJ1-5
TGTGCCAGCAGAACAGCCTTAGAGGTGTATCAGCCCCAGCATTTT
CASRTALEVYQPQHF
>-|TRBV7-8|-|TRBJ1-6
TGTGCCAGCAGCCTGACCAATTCACCCCTCCACTTT
CASSLTNSPLHF
>-|TRBV5-1|-|TRBJ2-7
TGCGCCAGCAGCTTGGCTCCCGCCCTTAACAACTACGAGCAGTACTTC
CASSLAPALNNYEQYF
>-|TRBV9|-|TRBJ1-1
TGTGCCAGCAGCGTAGTCGGGGCTGGAACTGAAGCTTTCTTT
CASSVVGAGTEAFF
>once|TRBV24-1|-|TRBJ2-3
TGTGCCACCAGCCCCGACAGAGGTGGGCAGTATTTT
CATSPDRGGQYF
>-|TRBV30|-|TRBJ1-1
TGTGCCTGGAGGGTCCCCCGGTGGGGGAGTGGAGACACTGAAGCTTTCTTT
CAWRVPRWGSGDTEAFF
>-|TRBV4-1|-|TRBJ2-1
TGCGCCAGCAGCCAAAGGTCCTGGGGGGGGACAAATGAGCAGTTCTTC
CASSQRSWGGTNEQFF
>-|TRBV5-1|TRBD2|TRBJ2-1
TGCGCCAGCAGGGCTAGCGGGGGATACAATGAGCAGTTCTTC
CASRASGGYNEQFF
>few|TRBV7-9|-|TRBJ2-1
TGTGCCAGCAGCTTAGGGACTCTTAATTACAATGAGCAGTTCTTC
CASSLGTLNYNEQFF
>many|TRBV6-5|-|TRBJ2-6
TGTGCCAGCAGTTACCAGGGATCCGGGGCCAACGTCCTGACTTTC
CASSYQGSGANVLTF
>-|TRBV6-5|-|TRBJ1-6
TGTGCCAGCAGCATTGGGGAGAATTCACCCCTCCACTTT
CASSIGENSPLHF
>-|TRBV5-1|-|TRBJ1-2
TGCGCCAGCAGCCAGGACAGCGGTAACTATGGCTACACCTTC
CASSQDSGNYGYTF
>-|TRBV6-4|-|TRBJ1-1
TGTGCCAGCAGAAATATTAACTCGAACACTGAAGCTTTCTTT
CASRNINSNTEAFF
>-|TRBV4-2|-|TRBJ2-1
TGTGCCAGCAGCCAAGATCCACTAGCCAATGAGCAGTTCTTC
CASSQDPLANEQFF
>-|TRBV5-1|-|TRBJ1-2
TGCGCCAGCAGCTTGGTTGGCAGGGAGTCGGGTGGCTACACCTTC
CASSLVGRESGGYTF
>few|TRBV11-2|TRBD1|TRBJ1-2
TGTGCCAGCAGCTTAGGGAACAGGGGGCTGGGCTATGGCTACACCTTC
CASSLGNRGLGYGYTF
>-|TRBV6-5|TRBD1|TRBJ1-1
TGTGCCAGCAGTTACAGGCAGGGGGCTAACACTGAAGCTTTCTTT
CASSYRQGANTEAFF
>-|TRBV7-6|TRBD1|TRBJ1-5
TGTGCCAGCAGCACAACAGGGGATGGTCAGCCCCAGCATTTT
CASSTTGDGQPQHF
>-|TRBV4-1|TRBD1|TRBJ1-2
TGCGCCAGCAGCCCCCCTGGGGCAGGGGGCGATGGCTACACCTTC
CASSPPGAGGDGYTF
>few|TRBV4-1|-|TRBJ1-6
TGCGCCAGCAGCCGAACGGCGGGTATCTATAATTCACCCCTCCACTTT
CASSRTAGIYNSPLHF
>-|TRBV6-5|-|TRBJ1-5
TGTGCCAGCACCCAGGGTAACGATCAGCCCCAGCATTTT
CASTQGNDQPQHF
>-|TRBV6-6|-|TRBJ2-2
TGTGCCAGTACCAGGGGGGGCGGGGAGCTGTTTTTT
CASTRGGGELFF
>-|TRBV28|-|TRBJ2-3
TGTGCCAGCAGTTTATTAGGACAGATAACAGATACGCAGTATTTT
CASSLLGQITDTQYF
>-|TRBV11-1|TRBD2|TRBJ2-7
TGTGCCAGCAGCTCTCAGCGGGGAGGGTACGAGCAGTACTTC
CASSSQRGGYEQYF
>-|TRBV4-1|TRBD1|TRBJ1-4
TGCGCCAGCAGCCTCCAGGACAGGGGGCGGGAAAAACTGTTTTTT
CASSLQDRGREKLFF
>-|TRBV20-1|-|TRBJ2-1
TGCAGTGCTCCGGTATACAATGAGCAGTTCTTC
CSAPVYNEQFF
>-|TRBV2|TRBD1|TRBJ1-4
TGTGCCAGCAGGACTCAGGGGGCAGGAAATGAAAAACTGTTTTTT
CASRTQGAGNEKLFF
>-|TRBV3-1/TRBV3-2|-|TRBJ1-2
TGTGCCAGCAGCCAGCGATCCGGTGCCATGGGTACCTATGGCTACACCTTC
CASSQRSGAMGTYGYTF
>-|TRBV7-8|-|TRBJ1-2
TGTGCCAGCAGCACCCGGACGGATTCATATGGCTACACCTTC
CASSTRTDSYGYTF
>-|TRBV6-5|TRBD1|TRBJ1-2
TGTGCCAGCAGTCCAGGGGGCTTAAACTATGGCTACACCTTC
CASSPGGLNYGYTF
>once|TRBV6-5|-|TRBJ2-2
TGTGCCAGCAGTTACTCGAAGGGGCCGAACACCGGGGAGCTGTTTTTT
CASSYSKGPNTGELFF
>-|TRBV6-5|-|TRBJ1-2
TGTGCCAGCAGGGGGGACCGGGGAACCAACTTC
CASRGDRGTNF
>-|TRBV19|TRBD2|TRBJ2-7
TGTGCCAGTAGTCCTCGGACTAGTACCTACGAGCAGTACTTC
CASSPRTSTYEQYF
>-|TRBV13|TRBD1|TRBJ1-3
TGTGCCAGCAGCTTAGGGACAGGGAAAGGAAACACCATATATTTT
CASSLGTGKGNTIYF